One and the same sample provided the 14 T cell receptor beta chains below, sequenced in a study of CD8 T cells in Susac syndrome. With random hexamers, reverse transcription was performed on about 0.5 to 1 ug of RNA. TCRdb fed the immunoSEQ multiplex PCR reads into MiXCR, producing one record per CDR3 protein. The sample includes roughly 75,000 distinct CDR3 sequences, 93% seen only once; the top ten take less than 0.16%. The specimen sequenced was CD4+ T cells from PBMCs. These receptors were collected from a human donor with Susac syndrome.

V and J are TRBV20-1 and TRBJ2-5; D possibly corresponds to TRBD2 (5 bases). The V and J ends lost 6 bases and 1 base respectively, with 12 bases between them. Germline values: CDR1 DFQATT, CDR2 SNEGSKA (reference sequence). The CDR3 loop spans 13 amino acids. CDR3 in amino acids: CSALSAGQETQYF. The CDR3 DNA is TGCAGTGCCCTAAGTGCGGGCCAAGAGACCCAGTACTTC.

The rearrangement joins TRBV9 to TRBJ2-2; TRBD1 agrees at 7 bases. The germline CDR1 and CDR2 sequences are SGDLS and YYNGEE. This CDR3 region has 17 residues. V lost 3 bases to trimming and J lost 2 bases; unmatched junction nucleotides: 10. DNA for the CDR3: TGTGCCAGCAGCGGAAGACGACAGGGCGCAAACACCGGGGAGCTGTTTTTT. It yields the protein CASSGRRQGANTGELFF.

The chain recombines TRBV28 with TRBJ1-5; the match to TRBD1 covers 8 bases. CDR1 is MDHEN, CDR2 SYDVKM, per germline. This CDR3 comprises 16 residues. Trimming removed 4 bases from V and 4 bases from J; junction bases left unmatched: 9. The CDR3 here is CASSSQTGVSNQPQHF. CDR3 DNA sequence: TGTGCCAGCAGTTCCCAGACAGGGGTCAGTAATCAGCCCCAGCATTTT.

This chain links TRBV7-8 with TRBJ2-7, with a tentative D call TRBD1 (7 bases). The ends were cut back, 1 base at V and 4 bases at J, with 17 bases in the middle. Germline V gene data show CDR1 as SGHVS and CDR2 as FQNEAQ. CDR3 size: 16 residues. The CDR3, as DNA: TGTGCCAGCAGCTTAGGTCGAGGCAGGGGGGATTACGAGCAGTACTTC. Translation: CASSLGRGRGDYEQYF. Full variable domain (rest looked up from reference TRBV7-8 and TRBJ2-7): GAGVSQSPRYKVAKRGQDVALRCDPISGHVSLFWYQQALGQGPEFLTYFQNEAQLDKSGLPSDRFFAERPEGSVSTLKIQRTQQEDSAVYLCASSLGRGRGDYEQYFGPGTRLTVT.

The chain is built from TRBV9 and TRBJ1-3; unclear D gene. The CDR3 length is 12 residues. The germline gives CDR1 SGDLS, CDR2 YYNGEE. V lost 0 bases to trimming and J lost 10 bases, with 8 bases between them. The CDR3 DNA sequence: TGTGCCAGCAGCGTAGTAGACGGGACCATATATTTT. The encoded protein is CASSVVDGTIYF.

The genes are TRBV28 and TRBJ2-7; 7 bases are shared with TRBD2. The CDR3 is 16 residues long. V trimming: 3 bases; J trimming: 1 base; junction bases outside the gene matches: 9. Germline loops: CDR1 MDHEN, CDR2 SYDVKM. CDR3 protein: CASSFGGGGVSYEQYF. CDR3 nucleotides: TGTGCCAGCAGTTTTGGGGGGGGAGGCGTTTCCTACGAGCAGTACTTC.

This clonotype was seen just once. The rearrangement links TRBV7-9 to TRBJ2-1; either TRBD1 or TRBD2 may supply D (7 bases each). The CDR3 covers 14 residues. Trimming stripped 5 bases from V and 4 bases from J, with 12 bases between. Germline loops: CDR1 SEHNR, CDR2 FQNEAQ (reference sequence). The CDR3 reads CASSQGGGYNEQFF. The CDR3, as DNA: TGTGCCAGCAGCCAGGGGGGAGGGTACAATGAGCAGTTCTTC.

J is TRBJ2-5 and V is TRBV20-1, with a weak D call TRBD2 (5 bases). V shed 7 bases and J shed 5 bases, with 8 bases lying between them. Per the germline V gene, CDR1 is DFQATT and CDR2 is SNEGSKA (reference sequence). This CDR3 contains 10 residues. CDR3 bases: TGCAGTGTGAGGGCGGAGACCCAGTACTTC. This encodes CSVRAETQYF.

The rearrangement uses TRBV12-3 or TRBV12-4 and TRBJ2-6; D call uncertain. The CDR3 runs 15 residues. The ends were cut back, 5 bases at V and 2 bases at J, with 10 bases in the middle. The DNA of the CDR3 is TGTGCCAGCAGTCCGGTTACCGCTGGGGCCAACGTCCTGACTTTC. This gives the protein CASSPVTAGANVLTF.

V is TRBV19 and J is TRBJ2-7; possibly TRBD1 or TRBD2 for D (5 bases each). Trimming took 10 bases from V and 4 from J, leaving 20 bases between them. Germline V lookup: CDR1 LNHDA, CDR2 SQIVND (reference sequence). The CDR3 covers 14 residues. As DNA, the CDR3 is TGTGCCACACGCAGAGGGGCCCCGTCATACGAGCAGTACTTC. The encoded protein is CATRRGAPSYEQYF.

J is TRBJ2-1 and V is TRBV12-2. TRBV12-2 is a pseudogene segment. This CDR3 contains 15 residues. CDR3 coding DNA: TGTGCAAGTCGCTTAGCTGGGGAAGGTACTTATGAGCAGTTCTTC. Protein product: CASRLAGEGTYEQFF.

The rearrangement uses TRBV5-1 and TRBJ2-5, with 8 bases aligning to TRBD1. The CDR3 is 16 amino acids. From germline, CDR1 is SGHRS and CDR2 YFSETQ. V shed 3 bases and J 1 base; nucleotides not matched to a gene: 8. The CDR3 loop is CASSWTGSAGQETQYF. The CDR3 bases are TGCGCCAGCAGCTGGACAGGGTCGGCCGGCCAAGAGACCCAGTACTTC.

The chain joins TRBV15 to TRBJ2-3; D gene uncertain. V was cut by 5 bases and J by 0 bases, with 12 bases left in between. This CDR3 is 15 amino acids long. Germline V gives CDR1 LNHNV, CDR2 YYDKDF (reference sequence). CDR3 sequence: CATSPRISSTDTQYF. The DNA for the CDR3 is TGTGCCACCAGCCCAAGGATCTCTAGCACAGATACGCAGTATTTT.

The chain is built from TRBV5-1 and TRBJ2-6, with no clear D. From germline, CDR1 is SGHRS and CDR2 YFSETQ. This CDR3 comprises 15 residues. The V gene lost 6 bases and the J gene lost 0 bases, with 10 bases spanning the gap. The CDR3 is CASTSVGSGANVLTF. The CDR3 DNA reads TGCGCCAGCACCTCGGTCGGCTCTGGGGCCAACGTCCTGACTTTC.